These 26 T cell receptor beta chains were all obtained from the same sample, sequenced in a study of response to subunit inactivated influenza vaccine (dated by TCRdb to the late 2010s). The time point label of this sample denotes: 45 days after influenza vaccine administration. The library was made by RT-PCR. The sequencer listed for this sample is Illumina HiSeq 2500. The raw public data were reprocessed by TCRdb itself: fastp quality trimming at Q25, MiXCR clonotype calling, in-frame beta chains only. CDR3 protein duplicates are merged, each entry listing the most common genes and DNA. Present in this sample are some 480,000 distinct CDR3 sequences, 9.5% to 13% of which were seen just once. Over 9.5% of the sample belongs to the ten largest clones. The sequences come from PBMCs from blood, collected roughly 48 days after vaccination. The receptors were gathered from a man aged 50-60 years who received an inactivated influenza vaccine. Donor details come from another sample of the same person, matched by shared clones.

This clonotype was observed a few times. V gene TRBV20-1 combines with J gene TRBJ2-7; D might be TRBD2 (6 bases). Germline CDR1 is DFQATT and CDR2 is SNEGSKA (reference sequence). The CDR3 contains 13 residues. V was shortened by 4 bases and J by 5 bases, with 15 bases between the two germline ends. The CDR3 here is CSANTGEVHEQYF. The CDR3 DNA sequence: TGCAGTGCTAACACGGGAGAGGTCCACGAGCAGTACTTC.

In its sample, this clonotype was seen many times. This chain joins TRBV6-7 and TRBJ2-7; 10 bases fit TRBD1. TRBV6-7 is an ORF, and what it does is uncertain. This CDR3 has 16 amino acids. The V gene end was trimmed by 6 bases and the J gene end by 4 bases; junction bases not matched to a gene: 12. CDR3 bases: TGTGCCAGCAGACGATGCGGACAGGGGGAGAAGTACGAGCAGTACTTC. Encoded protein: CASRRCGQGEKYEQYF.

This clonotype was found a few times. The J gene is TRBJ2-5, the V gene TRBV11-2; D perhaps matches TRBD1 (6 bases). V was cut by 5 bases and J by 3 bases, with 16 bases left in between. CDR1 and CDR2 from the germline V gene are SGHAT and FQNNGV. The CDR3 contains 15 residues. The CDR3 sequence is CASSQWTASEETQYF. The CDR3 DNA reads TGTGCCAGCAGCCAGTGGACAGCGTCTGAAGAGACCCAGTACTTC.

The chain recombines TRBV10-2 with TRBJ1-1; D unresolved. This CDR3 is 13 amino acids long. The germline CDR1 and CDR2 sequences are WSHSY and SAAADI. V dropped 7 bases and J dropped 1 base, with 10 bases sitting between them. The CDR3 protein is CASKSLWNTEAFF. The CDR3 nucleotides read TGCGCCAGCAAGTCGCTCTGGAACACTGAAGCTTTCTTT.

The chain couples TRBV7-2 to TRBJ2-7; no reliable D call. The CDR3 is 13 amino acids. V dropped 10 bases and J dropped 0 bases, with 13 bases sitting between them. The germline CDR1 and CDR2 sequences are SGHTA and FQGNSA. The CDR3 nucleotides are TGTGCCACCGAGGACGGCAACTCCTACGAGCAGTACTTC. Residues: CATEDGNSYEQYF.

J is TRBJ2-7 and V is TRBV28; TRBD1 matches 8 bases. V lost 5 bases, J lost 7 bases, and 13 bases stayed unmatched. The CDR3 length is 15 residues. From germline, CDR1 is MDHEN and CDR2 SYDVKM. In DNA, the CDR3 is TGTGCCAGCAGTCTCCGGGACAGGTTACGGCGAGAGCAGTACTTC. The encoded protein is CASSLRDRLRREQYF.

This rearrangement joins TRBV7-6 to TRBJ2-3, with D perhaps matching TRBD1 (6 bases). V dropped 5 bases and J dropped 2 bases, with 11 bases sitting between them. The length of the CDR3 is 14 residues. Germline CDR1 and CDR2: SGHVS and FNYEAQ. The CDR3 DNA sequence: TGTGCCAGCAGCCGCAGGGGTGTCACAGATACGCAGTATTTT. Residues: CASSRRGVTDTQYF. The whole variable domain, remainder taken from reference TRBV7-6 and TRBJ2-3, is GAGVSQSPRYKVTKRGQDVALRCDPISGHVSLYWYRQALGQGPEFLTYFNYEAQQDKSGLPNDRFSAERPEGSISTLTIQRTEQRDSAMYRCASSRRGVTDTQYFGPGTRLTVL.

This clonotype was seen repeatedly, ten times or more. The chain employs TRBV20-1 and TRBJ2-5, with 12 positions matching TRBD2. CDR1 is DFQATT and CDR2 is SNEGSKA in the germline V gene (reference sequence). The CDR3 is 15 amino acids. The V gene end was trimmed by 6 bases and the J gene end by 5 bases; junction bases not matched to a gene: 10. The CDR3 loop is CSAQALAGGTETQYF. In nucleotides, the CDR3 is TGCAGTGCCCAGGCACTAGCGGGGGGTACGGAGACCCAGTACTTC.

This clonotype was found many times. The J gene is TRBJ1-6, the V gene TRBV7-9; possible D gene TRBD1, 5 bases. CDR1 SEHNR and CDR2 FQNEAQ come from the germline V gene (reference sequence). CDR3 length equals 15 residues. V lost 2 bases to trimming and J lost 7 bases, with 12 bases between them. CDR3 in amino acids: CASSLRGIRNSPLHF. The CDR3 bases are TGTGCCAGCAGCTTAAGGGGTATTAGAAATTCACCCCTCCACTTT.

CDR3 DNA: TGTGCCACCAGTGACTGGACTGGTTCCAAGCAGTACTTC. Its translation is CATSDWTGSKQYF. The rearrangement uses TRBV24-1 and TRBJ2-7; D possibly corresponds to TRBD2 (5 bases). The CDR3 covers 13 residues. Germline-derived CDR1 and CDR2 are KGHDR and SFDVKD. Trimming took 4 bases from V and 8 from J, leaving 14 bases between them.

The chain carries TRBV6-5 and TRBJ2-4, with a tentative D call TRBD1 (5 bases). This CDR3 is built from 16 residues. The germline V and J ends were trimmed by 4 bases and 2 bases, with 15 bases remaining between them. CDR1 and CDR2 from the germline V gene are MNHEY and SVGAGI. The CDR3 DNA reads as TGTGCCAGCAGTTCCATAGGGGCTTCCCCCAAAAACATTCAGTACTTC. Amino acid sequence: CASSSIGASPKNIQYF.

This clonotype was found many times. The J gene is TRBJ2-5, the V gene TRBV12-3 or TRBV12-4; weak D call: TRBD2 (6 bases). CDR3 length: 14 amino acids. V lost 5 bases and J 5 bases, leaving 15 bases between the germline ends. DNA of the CDR3: TGTGCCAGCAGTCCCCACCCGGAGGGGGAGACCCAGTACTTC. This codes for CASSPHPEGETQYF.

This clonotype was observed a handful of times. The chain uses TRBV6-1 and TRBJ1-2; the D is unclear. Germline V gene data show CDR1 as MNHNS and CDR2 as SASEGT. V was pared by 5 bases and J by 4 bases, with 11 bases between. The CDR3 contains 13 residues. CDR3 DNA: TGTGCCAGCAGTCCCGCAGTTGGCTATGGCTACACCTTC. Amino acid sequence: CASSPAVGYGYTF.

This clonotype was detected many times. The chain carries TRBV10-3 and TRBJ2-1; 7 bases line up with TRBD1. The CDR3 is made up of 17 amino acids. J gave up 4 bases and V 2 bases, and 11 bases lay outside the gene matches. Looked up from germline, CDR1 is ENHRY and CDR2 is SYGVKD. The CDR3 sequence: CAISERTGTRAYNEQFF. The CDR3 nucleotides are TGTGCCATCAGTGAGAGGACAGGTACGAGGGCATACAATGAGCAGTTCTTC.

This clonotype was seen repeatedly, ten times or more. The CDR3 region has the DNA TGCAGTGCTAGTGCCTCGGGGGCGGGCACTGAAGCTTTCTTT. This codes for CSASASGAGTEAFF. The chain joins TRBV20-1 to TRBJ1-1; TRBD1 might be the D (6 bases). The V gene's germline CDR1 is DFQATT and CDR2 SNEGSKA (reference sequence). The V end was cut by 3 bases, the J end by 4 bases, with 15 bases between. The CDR3 runs to 14 residues.

This clonotype was observed many times. The chain couples TRBV6-1 to TRBJ1-2; D perhaps matches TRBD1 (5 bases). Germline-derived CDR1 and CDR2 are MNHNS and SASEGT. V lost 1 base and J 2 bases, leaving 11 bases between the germline ends. This CDR3 region has 15 residues. Here the CDR3 reads CASSEVARDNYGYTF. DNA for the CDR3: TGTGCCAGCAGTGAAGTGGCCCGGGACAACTATGGCTACACCTTC.

J is TRBJ2-6 and V is TRBV5-1; 8 nucleotides agree with TRBD1. The junction had 7 bases not matched to a gene; V was cut back by 2 bases and J by 0 bases. CDR1 and CDR2 from the germline V gene are SGHRS and YFSETQ. The CDR3 covers 18 residues. The CDR3 protein is CASSFPGQATSGANVLTF. The CDR3 DNA sequence: TGCGCCAGCAGCTTCCCGGGACAGGCGACCTCTGGGGCCAACGTCCTGACTTTC. The variable domain in full, with the rest retrieved from reference TRBV5-1 and TRBJ2-6, is KAGVTQTPRYLIKTRGQQVTLSCSPISGHRSVSWYQQTPGQGLQFLFEYFSETQRNKGNFPGRFSGRQFSNSRSEMNVSTLELGDSALYLCASSFPGQATSGANVLTFGAGSRLTVL.

This rearrangement joins TRBV9 to TRBJ1-1; possible D gene TRBD1, 6 bases. The germline gives CDR1 SGDLS, CDR2 YYNGEE. The V end lost 6 bases, the J end lost 3 bases, and 18 bases lay between the germline ends. CDR3 size: 15 residues. The CDR3 region is CASKREGVGDTEAFF. DNA of the CDR3: TGTGCCAGCAAGAGGGAGGGGGTAGGGGACACTGAAGCTTTCTTT. Together with reference TRBV9 and TRBJ1-1, the CDR3 gives the full variable domain: DSGVTQTPKHLITATGQRVTLRCSPRSGDLSVYWYQQSLDQGLQFLIQYYNGEERAKGNILERFSAQQFPDLHSELNLSSLELGDSALYFCASKREGVGDTEAFFGQGTRLTVV.

This clonotype has a handful of counts. This chain joins TRBV7-2 and TRBJ2-7, with D tentatively TRBD1 (6 bases). Trimming pared 0 bases from V and 7 bases from J, leaving 10 bases between. The CDR3 sequence is 13 residues long. Germline CDR1 reads SGHTA; CDR2 reads FQGNSA. CDR3: CASSLARGWEQYF. CDR3 in DNA: TGTGCCAGCAGCTTAGCTAGGGGGTGGGAGCAGTACTTC.

This clonotype was counted between two and nine times. The chain links TRBV4-2 to TRBJ2-3; 7 bases align to TRBD1. Germline V CDR1 and CDR2: LGHNA, YNFKEQ. This CDR3 has 14 amino acids. V lost 4 bases to trimming and J lost 2 bases; unmatched junction nucleotides: 3. The CDR3 nucleotides are TGTGCCAGCAGCCGGCAGGGGGTCACAGATACGCAGTATTTT. Amino acid sequence: CASSRQGVTDTQYF.

This clonotype was picked up a small number of times. The rearrangement uses TRBV20-1 and TRBJ2-1; the match to TRBD2 covers 7 bases. The J segment lost 0 bases and the V segment lost 6 bases, leaving 5 bases of the junction unmatched. The CDR3 totals 14 residues. Germline V gene lookup returns CDR1 DFQATT and CDR2 SNEGSKA (reference sequence). The CDR3 nucleotides read TGCAGTGCAAAAGGACTAGACTCCTACAATGAGCAGTTCTTC. Translated: CSAKGLDSYNEQFF.

CDR3 loop: CASSLEGASNSPLHF. As DNA, the CDR3 is TGCGCCAGCAGCTTGGAGGGGGCAAGTAATTCACCCCTCCACTTT. The V gene is TRBV5-1, the J gene TRBJ1-6; 7 nucleotides line up with TRBD1. The V and J ends lost 0 bases and 6 bases, in that order; junction bases with no gene match: 3. This CDR3 has 15 residues. The germline CDR1 and CDR2 sequences are SGHRS and YFSETQ.

The gene calls are TRBV18 and TRBJ2-3; no clear D. Germline CDR1 KGHSH, CDR2 LQKENI. Trimming removed 2 bases from V and 1 base from J, with 13 bases in between. This CDR3 comprises 16 residues. CDR3 protein: CASSPGVVKGTDTQYF. The CDR3 DNA reads as TGTGCCAGCTCACCAGGGGTCGTGAAAGGCACAGATACGCAGTATTTT.

This clonotype was seen a handful of times. The chain uses TRBV14 and TRBJ2-7; TRBD2 matches 11 bases. CDR1 and CDR2 (germline): SGHDN, FVKESK. CDR3 length: 14 residues. The junction had 6 bases not matched to a gene; V was cut back by 2 bases and J by 9 bases. The CDR3 region has the DNA TGTGCCAGCAGCCAAAGTCTAGCGGGAGGTGGGCAGTACTTC. Protein product: CASSQSLAGGGQYF.

This clonotype was detected only a few times. The chain carries TRBV7-6 and TRBJ1-4; D is unresolved. The V end lost 2 bases, the J end lost 2 bases, and 15 bases lay between the germline ends. The CDR3 is made up of 17 amino acids. CDR1 is SGHVS and CDR2 is FNYEAQ in the germline V gene. The CDR3 protein is CASSLNGALRTNEKLFF. The DNA of the CDR3 is TGTGCCAGCAGCTTAAATGGTGCCTTAAGGACTAATGAAAAACTGTTTTTT.

The genes are TRBV5-1 and TRBJ2-7, with 8 bases fitting TRBD2. Germline CDR1 and CDR2: SGHRS and YFSETQ. V trimming: 3 bases; J trimming: 4 bases; junction bases outside the gene matches: 9. The CDR3 covers 15 residues. The DNA of the CDR3 is TGCGCCAGCAGCTCAGCCGGGAGGGCCGGATACGAGCAGTACTTC. This sequence encodes CASSSAGRAGYEQYF. The whole variable domain, filled in from reference TRBV5-1 and TRBJ2-7, reads KAGVTQTPRYLIKTRGQQVTLSCSPISGHRSVSWYQQTPGQGLQFLFEYFSETQRNKGNFPGRFSGRQFSNSRSEMNVSTLELGDSALYLCASSSAGRAGYEQYFGPGTRLTVT.